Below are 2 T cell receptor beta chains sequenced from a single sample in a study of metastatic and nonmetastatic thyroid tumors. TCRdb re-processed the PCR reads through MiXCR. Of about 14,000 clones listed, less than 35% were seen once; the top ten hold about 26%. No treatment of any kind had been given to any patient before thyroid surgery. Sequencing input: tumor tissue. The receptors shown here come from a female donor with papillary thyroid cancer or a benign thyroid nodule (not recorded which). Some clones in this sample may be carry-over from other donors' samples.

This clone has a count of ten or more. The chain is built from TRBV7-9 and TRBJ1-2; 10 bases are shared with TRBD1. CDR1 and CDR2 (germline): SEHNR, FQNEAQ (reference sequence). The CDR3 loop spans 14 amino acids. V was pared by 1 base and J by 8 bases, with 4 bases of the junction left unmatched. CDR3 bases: TGTGCCAGCAGCTTAGGACAGGGGGCGCGGGGCTACACCTTC. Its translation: CASSLGQGARGYTF.

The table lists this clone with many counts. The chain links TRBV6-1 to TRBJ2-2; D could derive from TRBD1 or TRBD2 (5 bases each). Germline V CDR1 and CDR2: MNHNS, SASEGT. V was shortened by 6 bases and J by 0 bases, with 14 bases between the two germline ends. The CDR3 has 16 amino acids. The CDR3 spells CASRARDRANTGELFF. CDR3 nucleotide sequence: TGTGCCAGCAGAGCCCGGGACCGCGCGAACACCGGGGAGCTGTTTTTT.